The subject of this entry is one T cell receptor beta chain. Its target is not known. Trimming removed 5 bases from V and 7 bases from J; junction bases left unmatched: 10. This CDR3 is built from 15 residues. Germline CDR1 and CDR2: MNHEY and SVGAGI. Sequencing was performed with immunoSEQ multiplex PCR; in TCRdb, only in-frame clones are kept and a portion is missing. The sample holds 95,000 to 130,000 clones; approximately 93% are singletons and the top ten take about 3%. This sample was taken from a study of T cell responses to AZD1222 COVID-19 vaccine. Study at large: Pooled together were second doses at about 4 or about 12 weeks.

Study conclusions and caveats: White British people made up most donors, females outnumbered males, and clonal diversity was possibly underestimated. The study identified only six AZD1222 recipients as seropositive at baseline. Researchers report vaccine-associated CD4 TCRs spanning spike, with dominance at 160-218 and 743-854.

This receptor was taken from an adult in good health. This chain uses TRBV6-5 with TRBJ2-2, with 7 bases aligning to TRBD1. Sequencing was performed on peripheral blood, taken on day 0 of AZD1222 vaccination. In DNA, the CDR3 is TGTGCCAGCAGTCGCTCGGGGACAGCTAACGGGGAGCTGTTTTTT. It codes for CASSRSGTANGELFF.